What follows are 25 T cell receptor beta chains derived from one specimen sequenced in a study of shared clonotypes between healthy human individuals. Produced via immunoSEQ multiplex PCR; TCRdb's table is partial and in-frame only. The sample consists of around 510,000 clones, about 96% of them appearing once. Source material: naive CD4+ T cells sorted from blood. The sample's subset: CD45RA+ positively selected. These receptors came from a woman in her twenties or thirties in good health.

The chain uses TRBV11-3 and TRBJ2-7, with TRBD1 matching over 7 bases. CDR3 length: 14 residues. The germline V gene encodes CDR1 SGHNT and CDR2 YENEEA. Germline trimming cut 6 bases from V and 7 bases from J; bases unmatched to any gene: 12. CDR3 region: CASSLSGGLGEQYF. CDR3 bases: TGTGCCAGCAGTCTGTCAGGGGGTCTGGGGGAGCAGTACTTC.

This rearrangement joins TRBV6-5 to TRBJ2-7; 13 bases agree with TRBD2. Per germline, CDR1 MNHEY and CDR2 SVGAGI. The V and J ends lost 0 bases and 5 bases, in that order; junction bases with no gene match: 4. The CDR3 has 16 residues. The CDR3 loop reads CASSYSRTSGRNEQYF. The DNA of the CDR3 is TGTGCCAGCAGTTACTCTAGGACTAGCGGGAGAAACGAGCAGTACTTC.

The V gene is TRBV18, the J gene TRBJ2-2; 9 bases are a match to TRBD1. The germline CDR1 and CDR2 sequences are KGHSH and LQKENI. Trimming at V came to 2 bases and at J to 1 base, leaving 5 bases not matched to a gene. This CDR3 is built from 17 residues. The CDR3 DNA is TGTGCCAGCTCACCATTGGGACAGGGACGGAACACCGGGGAGCTGTTTTTT. This codes for CASSPLGQGRNTGELFF.

The chain links TRBV28 to TRBJ2-7; TRBD1 agrees at 9 bases. In germline, CDR1 is MDHEN, CDR2 SYDVKM. CDR3 size: 14 residues. With V trimmed by 3 bases and J by 7 bases, 7 bases remained unmatched. CDR3 bases: TGTGCCAGCAGTTTTGACAGGGGGAGGCGAGAGCAGTACTTC. It yields the protein CASSFDRGRREQYF.

V gene TRBV7-2 combines with J gene TRBJ2-5; no definite D call. The V end lost 4 bases, the J end lost 5 bases, and 11 bases lay between the germline ends. The CDR3 has 13 amino acids. CDR1 and CDR2 from the germline V gene are SGHTA and FQGNSA. In DNA, the CDR3 is TGTGCCAGCAGCTCCAGTCGGCCTGAGACCCAGTACTTC. Its translation: CASSSSRPETQYF.

This rearrangement joins TRBV7-6 to TRBJ2-2, with D maybe TRBD2 (5 bases). Germline V CDR1 and CDR2: SGHVS, FNYEAQ. The CDR3 runs to 15 residues. V lost 5 bases and J 4 bases, leaving 14 bases between the germline ends. The CDR3 DNA reads as TGTGCCAGCAGCCTCTCGGGAATTGGCACCGGGGAGCTGTTTTTT. This translates into CASSLSGIGTGELFF. Full variable domain (remainder filled in from reference TRBV7-6 and TRBJ2-2): GAGVSQSPRYKVTKRGQDVALRCDPISGHVSLYWYRQALGQGPEFLTYFNYEAQQDKSGLPNDRFSAERPEGSISTLTIQRTEQRDSAMYRCASSLSGIGTGELFFGEGSRLTVL.

This chain uses TRBV9 with TRBJ2-1, with 9 bases identical to TRBD2. Germline V gene lookup returns CDR1 SGDLS and CDR2 YYNGEE. The CDR3 is 15 residues long. The J segment lost 4 bases and the V segment lost 4 bases, leaving 6 bases of the junction unmatched. In DNA, the CDR3 is TGTGCCAGCAGCCCCTCGCTAGCGGGATACAATGAGCAGTTCTTC. Protein sequence: CASSPSLAGYNEQFF.

The chain carries TRBV6-6 and TRBJ2-3; D is undetermined. CDR1 and CDR2 (germline): MNHNY, SVGAGI (reference sequence). The V end lost 7 bases, the J end lost 1 base, and 9 bases lay between the germline ends. The CDR3 has 13 residues. CDR3 protein: CASISRGTDTQYF. CDR3 DNA: TGTGCCAGCATTTCTCGGGGCACAGATACGCAGTATTTT.

The rearrangement links TRBV25-1 to TRBJ2-2; 11 nucleotides line up with TRBD2. This CDR3 comprises 16 residues. CDR1 is MGHDK, CDR2 SYGVNS, per germline. V dropped 5 bases and J dropped 4; count of bases not matched to a gene: 6. In nucleotides, the CDR3 is TGTGCCAGCAGTCACACTAGCGGGAGAATCACCGGGGAGCTGTTTTTT. Its translation: CASSHTSGRITGELFF.

The chain joins TRBV10-3 to TRBJ2-3, with D possibly being TRBD2 (6 bases). V was trimmed by 3 bases and J by 7 bases, leaving 14 bases between them. CDR1 is ENHRY and CDR2 is SYGVKD in the germline V gene. There are 14 residues in the CDR3. The CDR3 spells CAISEYGTSNTQYF. The CDR3 DNA reads as TGTGCCATCAGTGAATACGGAACTAGCAATACGCAGTATTTT.

The rearrangement links TRBV5-1 to TRBJ2-7, with 10 positions matching TRBD1. The CDR3 has 12 residues. V trimming: 5 bases; J trimming: 6 bases; junction bases outside the gene matches: 2. CDR1 is SGHRS and CDR2 is YFSETQ in the germline V gene. The CDR3: CASRGDRGEQYF. CDR3 sequence (DNA): TGCGCCAGCAGAGGGGACAGGGGCGAGCAGTACTTC.

The chain links TRBV5-8 to TRBJ1-5; 8 bases match TRBD1. Germline V lookup: CDR1 SGHTS, CDR2 YDEGEE. J lost 7 bases, V lost 2 bases, and 8 bases had no gene match. The length of the CDR3 is 15 residues. CDR3 in amino acids: CASSFEGQVGQPQHF. In nucleotides, the CDR3 is TGTGCCAGCAGCTTCGAGGGACAGGTCGGCCAGCCCCAGCATTTT.

The chain links TRBV21-1 to TRBJ1-2. TRBV21-1 is assigned pseudogene status. The CDR3 covers 16 residues. In DNA form, the CDR3 reads TGTGCCAGCAGCAAAGTGTTTGAAGGCCTGGACTATGGCTACACCTTC. Translation gives CASSKVFEGLDYGYTF.

V is TRBV28 and J is TRBJ1-2; the D gene is possibly TRBD1 (6 bases). The CDR3 totals 14 residues. The V end was cut by 5 bases, the J end by 3 bases, with 13 bases between. CDR1 and CDR2 (germline): MDHEN, SYDVKM. The CDR3 sequence: CASSTGGGDYGYTF. In nucleotides, the CDR3 is TGTGCCAGCAGTACCGGGGGGGGCGACTATGGCTACACCTTC.

V usage is TRBV6-1 and J usage is TRBJ2-1; 10 bases are shared with TRBD2. Germline CDR1 is MNHNS and CDR2 is SASEGT. CDR3 length: 14 amino acids. The trim removed 7 bases at V and 4 bases at J, leaving 4 bases unmatched. The CDR3 region is CASTGLAVYNEQFF. CDR3 sequence (DNA): TGTGCCAGCACCGGACTAGCGGTTTACAATGAGCAGTTCTTC.

This clone showed up just a few times. V usage is TRBV5-1 and J usage is TRBJ2-7, with D maybe TRBD1 (5 bases). Trimming cost V 0 bases and J 2 bases, with 12 bases left between them. The CDR3 has 15 amino acids. Germline lookup yields CDR1 SGHRS and CDR2 YFSETQ. CDR3 in amino acids: CASSLAEGVPYEQYF. The CDR3, as DNA: TGCGCCAGCAGCTTGGCCGAAGGGGTCCCCTACGAGCAGTACTTC.

The chain couples TRBV5-1 to TRBJ2-1, with a possible D match to TRBD2 (6 bases). This CDR3 is built from 15 residues. V was shortened by 2 bases and J by 0 bases, with 9 bases between the two germline ends. CDR1 is SGHRS, CDR2 YFSETQ, per germline. The CDR3 sequence is CASSLTSPSYNEQFF. CDR3 coding DNA: TGCGCCAGCAGCTTAACTAGCCCCTCCTACAATGAGCAGTTCTTC.

The V gene is TRBV6-6, the J gene TRBJ1-1; no clear D. V lost 2 bases, J lost 1 base, and 14 bases lay in between. The CDR3 length is 16 residues. The germline CDR1 and CDR2 sequences are MNHNY and SVGAGI (reference sequence). In DNA form, the CDR3 reads TGTGCCAGCAGTTACACGACCGGACTGCGGAACACTGAAGCTTTCTTT. It codes for CASSYTTGLRNTEAFF.

The CDR3 DNA reads as TGTGCCAGCAGCCAGGACAGGAGCACAAATGAAAAACTGTTTTTT. Amino acids: CASSQDRSTNEKLFF. This chain joins TRBV6-6 and TRBJ1-4, with 7 nucleotides matching TRBD1. Trimming removed 6 bases from V and 5 bases from J; junction bases left unmatched: 9. Germline V gene lookup returns CDR1 MNHNY and CDR2 SVGAGI (reference sequence). There are 15 residues in the CDR3.

The gene calls are TRBV27 and TRBJ1-4; TRBD1 matches 10 bases. Germline V lookup: CDR1 MNHEY, CDR2 SMNVEV (reference sequence). This CDR3 has 13 amino acids. V trimming: 10 bases; J trimming: 7 bases; junction bases outside the gene matches: 6. DNA for the CDR3: TGTGCCACCGGGACAGGGGCGGGTGAAAAACTGTTTTTT. Protein: CATGTGAGEKLFF.

The rearrangement uses TRBV5-4 and TRBJ1-1, with 8 bases lining up with TRBD1. V trimming: 2 bases; J trimming: 4 bases; junction bases outside the gene matches: 4. This CDR3 region has 14 residues. Germline V lookup: CDR1 SGHNT, CDR2 YYREEE (reference sequence). The CDR3 DNA reads TGTGCCAGCAGCTTCGGACAGGGTCTCACTGAAGCTTTCTTT. This translates into CASSFGQGLTEAFF.

The chain combines TRBV7-9 with TRBJ2-5, with D hard to call. CDR1 SEHNR and CDR2 FQNEAQ come from the germline V gene (reference sequence). V dropped 1 base and J dropped 8 bases, with 5 bases sitting between them. The CDR3 is made up of 11 amino acids. The CDR3 nucleotides are TGTGCCAGCAGCTTAGGACTTACCCAGTACTTC. Its translation: CASSLGLTQYF.

This chain joins TRBV6-1 and TRBJ1-1, with D perhaps TRBD1 (5 bases). The CDR3 length is 14 residues. From germline, CDR1 is MNHNS and CDR2 SASEGT. Trimming pared 2 bases from V and 3 bases from J, leaving 10 bases between. Here the CDR3 DNA reads TGTGCCAGCAGTGAAAGGGGATCGGACACTGAAGCTTTCTTT. Its protein is CASSERGSDTEAFF.

This sequence joins TRBV5-1 and TRBJ2-7, with 8 bases that match TRBD1. V was clipped by 2 bases and J by 3 bases; unmatched bases: 4. Germline-derived CDR1 and CDR2 are SGHRS and YFSETQ. This CDR3 is built from 14 residues. The CDR3 is CASSLPGQDYEQYF. The CDR3 nucleotides read TGCGCCAGCAGCTTACCGGGACAGGACTACGAGCAGTACTTC.

The rearrangement joins TRBV9 to TRBJ2-7, with 12 bases lining up with TRBD2. J lost 3 bases, V lost 0 bases, and 1 base had no gene match. Germline-derived CDR1 and CDR2 are SGDLS and YYNGEE. The CDR3 sequence is 15 residues long. The CDR3 here is CASSVGTSGNYEQYF. In DNA, the CDR3 is TGTGCCAGCAGCGTAGGGACTAGCGGGAACTACGAGCAGTACTTC.